Below, one TCR beta chain is given with its context. The sample is drawn from a study of blood T cell repertoires in COVID-19. The table came from immunoSEQ multiplex PCR; TCRdb's copy has only in-frame clones and leaves some out. The data show about 86,000 clones, 79% seen once. Losses at the gene ends were 8 bases for V and 7 bases for J; bases not matched to a gene: 13. The CDR3 runs to 15 residues. CDR1 SEHNR and CDR2 FQNEAQ come from the germline V gene (reference sequence). The J gene is TRBJ1-2, the V gene TRBV7-9; 10 positions match TRBD1. The specimen was peripheral blood. The TCR sequence derives from a man aged 65-85 years with acute or convalescent COVID-19. The CDR3, as DNA: TGTGCCAGCCTTTCCCCGACAGGGGGCTCCGGTGGCTACACCTTC. Translated: CASLSPTGGSGGYTF.